Listed here are 17 T cell receptor beta chains from one sample, sequenced in a study of T-cell memory formation after mild COVID-19. TCRdb re-derived calls from the 5' RACE reads in MiXCR, one entry per CDR3 protein. The sample records 130,000 to 150,000 distinct CDR3 sequences, around 21% being singletons. Sequenced input: PBMCs or a T cell subset sorted from them (not recorded which). The receptors come from an adult woman who had mild COVID-19 (a few samples of this study predate the infection). Cell type and time point are not known.

CDR3 in DNA: TGTGCCAGCAGTTACTCGACTAGCGGGAGGGCCCGGGAGCAGTTCTTC. It yields the protein CASSYSTSGRAREQFF. The chain recombines TRBV6-5 with TRBJ2-1; 14 bases map to TRBD2. This CDR3 is 16 amino acids long. V shed 0 bases and J 10 bases; nucleotides not matched to a gene: 5. Germline V gene data show CDR1 as MNHEY and CDR2 as SVGAGI.

The CDR3 DNA sequence: TGTGCCAGCTCGCCGACAACAGGGGCCACACTCTACGAGCAGTACTTC. This gives the protein CASSPTTGATLYEQYF. V gene TRBV18 combines with J gene TRBJ2-7; 7 bases align to TRBD1. J lost 3 bases, V lost 6 bases, and 14 bases had no gene match. Germline CDR1 KGHSH, CDR2 LQKENI. The CDR3 spans 16 residues.

This clonotype was seen a few times. The chain has TRBV20-1 and TRBJ2-1, with a possible D match to TRBD2 (6 bases). Deletions cut 4 bases from V and 4 bases from J, with 11 bases between. The germline gives CDR1 DFQATT, CDR2 SNEGSKA (reference sequence). The length of the CDR3 is 13 residues. CDR3 region: CSAMGGAYNEQFF. The CDR3 coding sequence is TGCAGTGCTATGGGGGGAGCTTACAATGAGCAGTTCTTC.

This clonotype was seen more than once but under ten times. V is TRBV24-1 and J is TRBJ2-7; 7 bases align to TRBD2. The V segment lost 3 bases and the J segment 5 bases; nucleotides outside the gene matches: 9. The CDR3 consists of 15 residues. Germline V gene lookup returns CDR1 KGHDR and CDR2 SFDVKD. The CDR3 DNA follows: TGTGCCACCAGTGATCACGGGACTAATCACCACGAGCAGTACTTC. Encoded protein: CATSDHGTNHHEQYF.

This clonotype has at least ten counts. The gene calls are TRBV7-2 and TRBJ1-4; TRBD1 agrees at 9 bases. The CDR3 extends over 16 amino acids. CDR1 is SGHTA and CDR2 is FQGNSA in the germline V gene. V shed 4 bases, J shed 7 bases, and the junction held 10 bases outside the gene matches. The DNA of the CDR3 is TGTGCCAGCAGCTCGCAACAGGGGGCGCGCAGTGAAAAACTGTTTTTT. Protein: CASSSQQGARSEKLFF. Full variable domain (outside the CDR3, taken from reference TRBV7-2 and TRBJ1-4): GAGVSQSPSNKVTEKGKDVELRCDPISGHTALYWYRQSLGQGLEFLIYFQGNSAPDKSGLPSDRFSAERTGGSVSTLTIQRTQQEDSAVYLCASSSQQGARSEKLFFGSGTQLSVL.

The chain joins TRBV15 to TRBJ1-2, with 8 bases aligning to TRBD1. V gave up 0 bases and J gave up 6 bases; unmatched junction bases: 9. Per the germline V gene, CDR1 is LNHNV and CDR2 is YYDKDF (reference sequence). The CDR3 has 16 residues. The CDR3, as DNA: TGTGCCACCAGCAGAGAACGAGGGCAGGGGGCCCATGGCTACACCTTC. This codes for CATSRERGQGAHGYTF.

The J gene is TRBJ1-2, the V gene TRBV29-1, with 7 bases that match TRBD1. Germline loops: CDR1 SQVTM, CDR2 ANQGSEA. The CDR3 runs 13 residues. V trimming: 7 bases; J trimming: 0 bases; junction bases outside the gene matches: 5. The CDR3: CSGRDRSNYGYTF. The CDR3, as DNA: TGCAGCGGTCGGGACAGATCTAACTATGGCTACACCTTC.

This clonotype was seen a handful of times. The J gene is TRBJ2-3, the V gene TRBV20-1, with 7 bases lining up with TRBD2. The CDR3 spans 13 residues. Unmatched junction bases numbered 4, after V lost 5 bases and J lost 2 bases. In germline, CDR1 is DFQATT, CDR2 SNEGSKA (reference sequence). This CDR3 reads CSAGLDLTDTQYF. The CDR3 DNA sequence: TGCAGTGCTGGACTAGATCTCACAGATACGCAGTATTTT.

This clonotype has more than one count but fewer than ten. The chain employs TRBV12-3 or TRBV12-4 and TRBJ1-5, with 7 bases aligning to TRBD1. The CDR3 runs 13 residues. The trim removed 3 bases at V and 5 bases at J, leaving 1 base unmatched. The CDR3 DNA sequence: TGTGCCAGCAGTTTTCAGGGGGATCAGCCCCAGCATTTT. Encoded protein: CASSFQGDQPQHF.

This clonotype was counted between two and nine times. The chain is built from TRBV27 and TRBJ2-2; TRBD1 aligns across 9 bases. V lost 4 bases and J lost 5; bases outside the gene matches: 11. The CDR3 length is 17 residues. Germline V gives CDR1 MNHEY, CDR2 SMNVEV (reference sequence). The CDR3 DNA reads as TGTGCCAGCAGTTCTTTTTCCGGGACAGGGAGGACCGGGGAGCTGTTTTTT. This codes for CASSSFSGTGRTGELFF.

The chain couples TRBV7-8 to TRBJ1-5, with 8 nucleotides matching TRBD1. V was pared by 0 bases and J by 7 bases, with 8 bases of the junction left unmatched. The germline gives CDR1 SGHVS, CDR2 FQNEAQ. There are 16 residues in the CDR3. The CDR3 here is CASSLAFPGGGQPQHF. Here the CDR3 DNA reads TGTGCCAGCAGCTTAGCCTTTCCAGGGGGCGGCCAGCCCCAGCATTTT.

The chain is built from TRBV20-1 and TRBJ2-1; possible D gene TRBD2, 6 bases. V dropped 1 base and J dropped 9 bases, with 10 bases sitting between them. CDR1 is DFQATT, CDR2 SNEGSKA, per germline (reference sequence). CDR3 length: 12 amino acids. The CDR3 nucleotides read TGCAGTGCTAGAGGGAGGGTTAGTGAGCAGTTCTTC. Its protein product is CSARGRVSEQFF.

Only a few counts were recorded for this clonotype. This chain connects TRBV11-3 to TRBJ2-2; no definite D call. This CDR3 contains 14 residues. Germline CDR1 and CDR2: SGHNT and YENEEA. The V and J ends lost 5 bases and 8 bases respectively, with 15 bases between them. The CDR3 loop is CASSQRSPLGELFF. Here the CDR3 DNA reads TGTGCCAGCAGCCAAAGATCTCCTCTGGGGGAGCTGTTTTTT.

This clonotype was seen repeatedly, ten times or more. The chain uses TRBV7-2 and TRBJ2-5; 10 nucleotides align to TRBD2. The ends lost 5 bases at V and 2 bases at J; junction bases unmatched: 8. Germline V gives CDR1 SGHTA, CDR2 FQGNSA. CDR3 size: 16 residues. For the CDR3, the DNA is TGTGCCAGCAGCCCAGGGGCACTAGCGGGGCAAGAGACCCAGTACTTC. Translating gives CASSPGALAGQETQYF.

This clonotype was picked up a small number of times. The chain links TRBV3-1 to TRBJ1-2, with D unresolved. The CDR3 covers 11 residues. The germline V and J ends were trimmed by 3 bases and 8 bases, with 7 bases remaining between them. CDR1 is LGHDT and CDR2 is YNNKEL in the germline V gene (reference sequence). As DNA, the CDR3 is TGTGCCAGCAGCCAGAACGGCGGCTACACCTTC. Translation: CASSQNGGYTF.

This clonotype was counted only a few times. This chain uses TRBV6-5 with TRBJ2-7, with unresolved D. Trimming took 3 bases from V and 2 from J, leaving 11 bases between them. The CDR3 totals 14 residues. Germline V gene sequence: CDR1 MNHEY, CDR2 SVGAGI. This CDR3 is CASSYVGRTYEQYF. The CDR3 DNA follows: TGTGCCAGCAGTTATGTGGGCAGAACCTACGAGCAGTACTTC.

This sequence joins TRBV24-1 and TRBJ2-2; D unresolved. CDR1 and CDR2 (germline): KGHDR, SFDVKD. V was clipped by 5 bases and J by 6 bases, with 18 bases between them. The CDR3 spans 16 residues. CDR3 region: CATSAKISRAPGELFF. In DNA form, the CDR3 reads TGTGCCACCAGTGCAAAAATAAGCCGGGCCCCCGGGGAGCTGTTTTTT.